This T cell receptor beta chain was sequenced for a study of blood T cell repertoires in COVID-19. Study overall: T cells, B-cell-depleted T cells, or PBMCs supplied cDNA or gDNA.

Original processing notes: For nucleated cells, counts were estimated from reference gene primer amplification. Profiled with immunoSEQ multiplex PCR; TCRdb holds only in-frame clones, not every one. V and J calls and clone size come straight from that table; D and trimming were deduced from the DNA. The table has about 170,000 clones, approximately 91% seen once. This clone was detected once. Sequenced material: peripheral blood. The source is a man between 18 and 29 years old with COVID-19, enrolled during active disease.

CDR3 amino acids: CSASDPAQGTDTQYF. CDR3 nucleotide sequence: TGCAGTGCTAGTGACCCGGCGCAGGGAACAGATACGCAGTATTTT. The chain combines TRBV20-1 with TRBJ2-3, with D tentatively TRBD1 (5 bases). The CDR3 totals 15 residues. Trimming removed 3 bases at V and 3 bases at J, with 16 bases between. Germline CDR1 reads DFQATT; CDR2 reads SNEGSKA (reference sequence).